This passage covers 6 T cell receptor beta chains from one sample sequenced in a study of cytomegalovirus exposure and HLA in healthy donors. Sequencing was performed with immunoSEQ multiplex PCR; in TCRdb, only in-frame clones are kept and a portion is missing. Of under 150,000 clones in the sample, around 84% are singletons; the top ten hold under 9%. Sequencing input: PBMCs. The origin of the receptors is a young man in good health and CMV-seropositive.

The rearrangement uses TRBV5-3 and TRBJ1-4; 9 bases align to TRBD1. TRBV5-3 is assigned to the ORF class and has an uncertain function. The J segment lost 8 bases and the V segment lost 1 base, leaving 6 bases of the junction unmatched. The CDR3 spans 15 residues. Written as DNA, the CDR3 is TGTGCCAGAAGCTTGAGGGACAGGGAGGGCGAAAAACTGTTTTTT. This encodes CARSLRDREGEKLFF.

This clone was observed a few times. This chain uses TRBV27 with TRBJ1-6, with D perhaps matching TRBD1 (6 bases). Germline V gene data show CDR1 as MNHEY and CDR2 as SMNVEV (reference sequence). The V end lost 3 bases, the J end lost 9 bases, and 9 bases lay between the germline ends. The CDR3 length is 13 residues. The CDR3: CASSFGRGSPLHF. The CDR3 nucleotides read TGTGCCAGCAGTTTCGGCAGGGGTTCACCCCTCCACTTT.

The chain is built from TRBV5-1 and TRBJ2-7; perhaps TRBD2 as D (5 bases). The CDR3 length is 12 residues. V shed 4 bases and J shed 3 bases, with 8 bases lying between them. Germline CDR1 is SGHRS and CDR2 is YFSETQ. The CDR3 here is CASSRDFYEQYF. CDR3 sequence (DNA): TGCGCCAGCAGCCGGGATTTCTACGAGCAGTACTTC. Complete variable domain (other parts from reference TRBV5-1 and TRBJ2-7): KAGVTQTPRYLIKTRGQQVTLSCSPISGHRSVSWYQQTPGQGLQFLFEYFSETQRNKGNFPGRFSGRQFSNSRSEMNVSTLELGDSALYLCASSRDFYEQYFGPGTRLTVT.

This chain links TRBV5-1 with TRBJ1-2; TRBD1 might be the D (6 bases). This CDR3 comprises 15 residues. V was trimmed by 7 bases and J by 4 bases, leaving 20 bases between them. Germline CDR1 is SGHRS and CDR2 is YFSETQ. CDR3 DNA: TGCGCCAGCGGCGGTGGGGGCAGGGACCTCTATGGCTACACCTTC. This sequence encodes CASGGGGRDLYGYTF.

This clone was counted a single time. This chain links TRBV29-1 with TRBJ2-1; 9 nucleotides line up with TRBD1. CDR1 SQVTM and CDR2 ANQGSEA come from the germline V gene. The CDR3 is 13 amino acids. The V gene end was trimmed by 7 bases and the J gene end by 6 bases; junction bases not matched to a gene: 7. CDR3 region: CSAGGQGLNEQFF. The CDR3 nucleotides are TGCAGCGCCGGGGGACAGGGCCTCAATGAGCAGTTCTTC.

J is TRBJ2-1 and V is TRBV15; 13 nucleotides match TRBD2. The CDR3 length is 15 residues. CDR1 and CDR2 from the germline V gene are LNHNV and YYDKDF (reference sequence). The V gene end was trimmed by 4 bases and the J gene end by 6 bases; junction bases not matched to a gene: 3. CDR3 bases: TGTGCCACCAGCATTCGGACTAGCGGGAGCAATGAGCAGTTCTTC. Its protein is CATSIRTSGSNEQFF.